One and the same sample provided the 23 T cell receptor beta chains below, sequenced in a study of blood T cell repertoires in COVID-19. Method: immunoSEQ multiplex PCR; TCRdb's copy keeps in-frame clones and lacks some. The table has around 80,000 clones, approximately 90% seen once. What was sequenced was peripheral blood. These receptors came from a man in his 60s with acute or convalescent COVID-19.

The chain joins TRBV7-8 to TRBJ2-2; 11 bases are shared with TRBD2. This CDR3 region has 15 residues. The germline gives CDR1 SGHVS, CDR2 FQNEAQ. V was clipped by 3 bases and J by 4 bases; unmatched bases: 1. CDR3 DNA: TGTGCCAGCAGCTTCGGGACTAGCGGCACCGGGGAGCTGTTTTTT. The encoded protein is CASSFGTSGTGELFF.

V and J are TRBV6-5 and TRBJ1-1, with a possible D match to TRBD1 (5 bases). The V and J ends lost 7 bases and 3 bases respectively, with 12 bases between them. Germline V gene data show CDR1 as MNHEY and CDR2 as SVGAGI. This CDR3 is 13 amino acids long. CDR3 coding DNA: TGTGCCAGCAAGCGGGGCCGGGACACTGAAGCTTTCTTT. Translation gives CASKRGRDTEAFF.

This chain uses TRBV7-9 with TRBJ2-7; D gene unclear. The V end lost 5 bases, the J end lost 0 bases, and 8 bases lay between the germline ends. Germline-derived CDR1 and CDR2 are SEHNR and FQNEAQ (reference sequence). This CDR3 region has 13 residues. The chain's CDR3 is CASSRGSSYEQYF. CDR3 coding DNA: TGTGCCAGCAGCCGCGGTAGCTCCTACGAGCAGTACTTC.

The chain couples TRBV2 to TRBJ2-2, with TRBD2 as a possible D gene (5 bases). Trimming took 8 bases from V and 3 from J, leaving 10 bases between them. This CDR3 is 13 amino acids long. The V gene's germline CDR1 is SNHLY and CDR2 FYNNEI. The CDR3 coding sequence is TGTGCCAGCGGGAGCGGCTACACCGGGGAGCTGTTTTTT. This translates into CASGSGYTGELFF.

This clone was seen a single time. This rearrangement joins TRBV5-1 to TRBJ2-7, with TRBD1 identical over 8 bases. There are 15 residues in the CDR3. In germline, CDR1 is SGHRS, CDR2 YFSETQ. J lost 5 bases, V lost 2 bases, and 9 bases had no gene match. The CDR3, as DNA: TGCGCCAGCAGCTTCATAGGACAGGGTCGGAACGAGCAGTACTTC. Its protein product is CASSFIGQGRNEQYF.

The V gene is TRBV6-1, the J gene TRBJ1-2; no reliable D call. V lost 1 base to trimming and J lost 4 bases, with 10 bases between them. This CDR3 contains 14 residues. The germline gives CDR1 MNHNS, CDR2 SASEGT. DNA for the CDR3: TGTGCCAGCAGTGAAGTGCGGGGTAGCTATGGCTACACCTTC. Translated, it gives CASSEVRGSYGYTF.

The CDR3 nucleotides are TGCAGCGTTGGTCGTCGACTAGCGGGGTCCTACGAGCAGTACTTC. Protein product: CSVGRRLAGSYEQYF. The chain combines TRBV29-1 with TRBJ2-7; 11 nucleotides align to TRBD2. CDR1 is SQVTM and CDR2 is ANQGSEA in the germline V gene. CDR3 length equals 15 residues. V dropped 4 bases and J dropped 1; count of bases not matched to a gene: 6.

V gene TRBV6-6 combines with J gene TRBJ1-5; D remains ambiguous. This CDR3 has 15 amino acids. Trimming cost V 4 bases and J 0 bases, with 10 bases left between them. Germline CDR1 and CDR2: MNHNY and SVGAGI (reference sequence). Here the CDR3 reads CASSSGGYSNQPQHF. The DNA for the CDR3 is TGTGCCAGCAGTTCCGGAGGCTATAGCAATCAGCCCCAGCATTTT.

The CDR3 DNA follows: TGTGCCAGCAGCTTAAAGTCCGGGTCCTCCTACGAGCAGTACTTC. Protein product: CASSLKSGSSYEQYF. The chain carries TRBV28 and TRBJ2-7, with D hard to call. CDR3 size: 15 residues. Trimming left V 6 bases short and J 0 bases short, with 15 bases between. CDR1 MDHEN and CDR2 SYDVKM come from the germline V gene.

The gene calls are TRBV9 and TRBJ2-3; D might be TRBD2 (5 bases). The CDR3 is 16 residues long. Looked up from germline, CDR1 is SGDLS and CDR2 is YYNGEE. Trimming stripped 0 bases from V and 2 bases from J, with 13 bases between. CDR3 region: CASSVGFEGPTDTQYF. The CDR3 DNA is TGTGCCAGCAGCGTAGGGTTTGAGGGCCCCACAGATACGCAGTATTTT.

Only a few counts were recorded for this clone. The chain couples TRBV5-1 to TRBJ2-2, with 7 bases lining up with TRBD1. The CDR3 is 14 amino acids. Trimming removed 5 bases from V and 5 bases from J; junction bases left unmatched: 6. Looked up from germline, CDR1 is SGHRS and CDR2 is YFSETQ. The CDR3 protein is CASRTGSDTGELFF. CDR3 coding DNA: TGCGCCAGCAGGACAGGGAGTGATACCGGGGAGCTGTTTTTT.

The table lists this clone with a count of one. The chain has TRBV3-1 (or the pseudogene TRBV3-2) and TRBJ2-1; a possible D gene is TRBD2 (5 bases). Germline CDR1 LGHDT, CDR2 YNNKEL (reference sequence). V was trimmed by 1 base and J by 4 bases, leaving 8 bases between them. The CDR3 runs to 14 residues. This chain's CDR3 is CASSQGGIYNEQFF. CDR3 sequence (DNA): TGTGCCAGCAGCCAAGGAGGGATATACAATGAGCAGTTCTTC.

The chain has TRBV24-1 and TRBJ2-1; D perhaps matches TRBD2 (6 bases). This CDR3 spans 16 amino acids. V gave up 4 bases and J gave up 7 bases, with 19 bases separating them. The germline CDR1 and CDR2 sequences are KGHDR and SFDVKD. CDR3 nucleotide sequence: TGTGCCACCAGTGACCGAAAAAGACTAGATCAGAATGAGCAGTTCTTC. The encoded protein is CATSDRKRLDQNEQFF.

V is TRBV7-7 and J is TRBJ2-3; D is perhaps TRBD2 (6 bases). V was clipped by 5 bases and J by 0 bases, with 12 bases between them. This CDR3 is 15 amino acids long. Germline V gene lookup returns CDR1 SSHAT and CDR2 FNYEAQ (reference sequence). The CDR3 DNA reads TGTGCCAGCAGCCCACTAGCAACTAGCACAGATACGCAGTATTTT. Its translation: CASSPLATSTDTQYF.

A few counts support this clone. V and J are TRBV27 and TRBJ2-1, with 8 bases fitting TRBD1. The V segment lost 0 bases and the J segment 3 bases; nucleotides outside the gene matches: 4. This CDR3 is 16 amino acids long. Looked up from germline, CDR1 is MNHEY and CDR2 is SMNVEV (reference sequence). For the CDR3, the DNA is TGTGCCAGCAGTTTATCACGGGACAGGTACTACAATGAGCAGTTCTTC. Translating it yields CASSLSRDRYYNEQFF.

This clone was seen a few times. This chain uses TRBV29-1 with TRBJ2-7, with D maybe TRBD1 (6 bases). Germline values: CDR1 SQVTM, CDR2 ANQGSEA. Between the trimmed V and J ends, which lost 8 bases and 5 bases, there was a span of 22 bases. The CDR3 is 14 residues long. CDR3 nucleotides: TGCAGCCCCGACGTCGGGACACTTCCCCACGAGCAGTACTTC. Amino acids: CSPDVGTLPHEQYF.

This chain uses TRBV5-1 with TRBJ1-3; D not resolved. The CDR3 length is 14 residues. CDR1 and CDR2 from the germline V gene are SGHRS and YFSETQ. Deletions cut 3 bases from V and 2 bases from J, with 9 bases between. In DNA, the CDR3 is TGCGCCAGCAGCTCCTCAGGTCCTGGAAACACCATATATTTT. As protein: CASSSSGPGNTIYF.

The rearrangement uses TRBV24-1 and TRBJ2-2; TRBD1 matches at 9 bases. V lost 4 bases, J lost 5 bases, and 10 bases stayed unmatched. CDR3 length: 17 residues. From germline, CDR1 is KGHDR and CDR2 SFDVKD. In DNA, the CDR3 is TGTGCCACCAGTGAGGCCGGGACAGGGTTGCGGACCGGGGAGCTGTTTTTT. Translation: CATSEAGTGLRTGELFF.

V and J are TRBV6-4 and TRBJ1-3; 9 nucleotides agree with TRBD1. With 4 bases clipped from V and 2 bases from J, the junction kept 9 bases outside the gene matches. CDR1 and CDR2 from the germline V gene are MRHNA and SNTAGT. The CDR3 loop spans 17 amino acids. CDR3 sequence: CASSVHRDRVPGNTIYF. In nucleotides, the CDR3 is TGTGCCAGCAGTGTGCACCGGGACAGGGTCCCTGGAAACACCATATATTTT.

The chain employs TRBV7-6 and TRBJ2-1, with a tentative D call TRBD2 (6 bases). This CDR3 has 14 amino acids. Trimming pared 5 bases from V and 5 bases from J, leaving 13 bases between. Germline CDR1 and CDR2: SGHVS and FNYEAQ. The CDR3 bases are TGTGCCAGCAGCCCACAGGAGGGGCACAATGAGCAGTTCTTC. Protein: CASSPQEGHNEQFF.

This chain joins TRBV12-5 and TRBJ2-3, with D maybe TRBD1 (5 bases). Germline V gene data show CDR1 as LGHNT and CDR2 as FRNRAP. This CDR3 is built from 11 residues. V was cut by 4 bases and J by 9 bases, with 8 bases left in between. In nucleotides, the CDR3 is TGTGCTAGTGGTTCAGGGATAACGCAGTATTTT. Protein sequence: CASGSGITQYF.

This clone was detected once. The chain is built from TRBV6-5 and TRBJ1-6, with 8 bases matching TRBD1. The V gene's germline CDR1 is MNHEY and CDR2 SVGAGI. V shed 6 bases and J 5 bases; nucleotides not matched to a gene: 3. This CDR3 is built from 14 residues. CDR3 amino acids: CASRKTGDNSPLHF. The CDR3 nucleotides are TGTGCCAGCAGAAAGACAGGGGATAATTCACCCCTCCACTTT.

The CDR3 here is CARSFPAAGNGYTF. The CDR3 region has the DNA TGTGCCAGAAGCTTTCCGGCTGCAGGTAATGGCTACACCTTC. The chain recombines TRBV5-3 with TRBJ1-2; D is uncertain. TRBV5-3 belongs to the ORF category, with a function that is uncertain. The CDR3 spans 14 residues. Trimming cost V 2 bases and J 6 bases, with 14 bases left between them.